A few counts support the clone carrying this TCR beta chain. Its antigen is unidentified. The donors gave bone marrow, and they were healthy. This sample was included in a study of cytomegalovirus exposure and HLA in healthy donors. Study-wide background: Unique TCR beta sequences numbering over 100 million came from around 180 million T cells in an earlier analysis. Findings of the study overall: After further analysis at a later stage, 16,951 TCR beta sequences were associated with HLA alleles at 0.05 false discovery rate. For most TCR beta V segments, an earlier analysis put the productive rate at about 90% or about 30% of the time.

The length of the CDR3 is 16 residues. The V gene's germline CDR1 is LGHNA and CDR2 YSLEER. The ends were cut back, 1 base at V and 6 bases at J, with 15 bases in the middle. PCR was performed using 60 Vbeta and 13 Jbeta primers. The data were produced by immunoSEQ multiplex PCR, yet TCRdb's version contains in-frame clones alone and is incomplete. The sample lists some 180,000 clones; more than 70% were seen once. This receptor was identified in a man aged 35-49 years in good health and CMV-seropositive. The chain combines TRBV4-3 with TRBJ2-2; D possibly corresponds to TRBD1 (6 bases). Sample: PBMCs. CDR3 sequence: CASSQAPGGSPGELFF. CDR3 sequence (DNA): TGCGCCAGCAGCCAAGCGCCTGGGGGCTCTCCCGGGGAGCTGTTTTTT.